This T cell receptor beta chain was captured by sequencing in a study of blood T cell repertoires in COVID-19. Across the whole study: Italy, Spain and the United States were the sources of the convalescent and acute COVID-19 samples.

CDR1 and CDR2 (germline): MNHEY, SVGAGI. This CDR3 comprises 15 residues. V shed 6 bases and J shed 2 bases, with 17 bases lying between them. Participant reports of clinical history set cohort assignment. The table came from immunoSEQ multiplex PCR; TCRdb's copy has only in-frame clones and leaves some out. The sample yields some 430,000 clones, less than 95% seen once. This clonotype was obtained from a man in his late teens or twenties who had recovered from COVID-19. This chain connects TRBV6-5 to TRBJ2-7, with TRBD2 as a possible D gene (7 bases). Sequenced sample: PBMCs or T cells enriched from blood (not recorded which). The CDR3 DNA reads TGTGCCAGCAGCGGGGGGCCTTCTCCTACCTACGAGCAGTACTTC. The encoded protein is CASSGGPSPTYEQYF.